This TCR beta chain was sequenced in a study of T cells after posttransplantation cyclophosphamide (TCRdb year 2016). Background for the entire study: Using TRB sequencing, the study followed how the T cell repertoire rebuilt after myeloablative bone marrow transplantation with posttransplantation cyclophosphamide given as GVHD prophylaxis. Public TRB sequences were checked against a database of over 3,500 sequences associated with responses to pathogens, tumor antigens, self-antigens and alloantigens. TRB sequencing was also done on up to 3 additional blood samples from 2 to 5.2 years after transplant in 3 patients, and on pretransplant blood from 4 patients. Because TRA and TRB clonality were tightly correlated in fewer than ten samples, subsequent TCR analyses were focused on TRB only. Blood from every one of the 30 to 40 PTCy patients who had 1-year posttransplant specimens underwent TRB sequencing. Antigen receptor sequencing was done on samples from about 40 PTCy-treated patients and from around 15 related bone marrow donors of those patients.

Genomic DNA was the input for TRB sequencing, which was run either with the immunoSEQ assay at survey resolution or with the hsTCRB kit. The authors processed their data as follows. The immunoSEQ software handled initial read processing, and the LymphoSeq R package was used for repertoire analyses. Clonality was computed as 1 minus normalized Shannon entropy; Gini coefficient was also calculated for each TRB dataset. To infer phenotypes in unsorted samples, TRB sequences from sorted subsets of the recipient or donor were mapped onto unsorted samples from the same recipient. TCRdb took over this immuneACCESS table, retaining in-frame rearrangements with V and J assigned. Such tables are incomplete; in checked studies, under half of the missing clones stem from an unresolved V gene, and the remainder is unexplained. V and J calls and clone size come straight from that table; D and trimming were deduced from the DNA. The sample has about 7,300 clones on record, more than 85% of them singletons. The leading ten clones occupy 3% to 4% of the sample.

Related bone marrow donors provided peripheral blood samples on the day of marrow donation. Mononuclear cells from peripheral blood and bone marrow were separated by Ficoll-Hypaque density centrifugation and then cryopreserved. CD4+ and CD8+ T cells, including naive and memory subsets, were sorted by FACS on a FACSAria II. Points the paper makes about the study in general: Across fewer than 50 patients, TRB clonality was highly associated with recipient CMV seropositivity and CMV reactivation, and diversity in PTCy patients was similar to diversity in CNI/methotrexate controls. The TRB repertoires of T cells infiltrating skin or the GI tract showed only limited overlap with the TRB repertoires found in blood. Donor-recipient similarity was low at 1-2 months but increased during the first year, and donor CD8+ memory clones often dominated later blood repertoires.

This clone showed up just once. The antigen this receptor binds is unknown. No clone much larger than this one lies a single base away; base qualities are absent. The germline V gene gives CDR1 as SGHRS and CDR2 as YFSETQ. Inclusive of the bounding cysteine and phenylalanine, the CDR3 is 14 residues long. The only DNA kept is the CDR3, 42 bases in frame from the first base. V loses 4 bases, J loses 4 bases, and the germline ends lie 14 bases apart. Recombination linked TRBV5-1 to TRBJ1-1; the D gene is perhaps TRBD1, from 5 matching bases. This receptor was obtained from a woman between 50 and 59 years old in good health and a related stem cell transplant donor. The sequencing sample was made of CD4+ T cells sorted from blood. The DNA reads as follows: TGCGCCAGCAGCCCCTGGGGCCGTGGCACTGAAGCTTTCTTT. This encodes CASSPWGRGTEAFF.